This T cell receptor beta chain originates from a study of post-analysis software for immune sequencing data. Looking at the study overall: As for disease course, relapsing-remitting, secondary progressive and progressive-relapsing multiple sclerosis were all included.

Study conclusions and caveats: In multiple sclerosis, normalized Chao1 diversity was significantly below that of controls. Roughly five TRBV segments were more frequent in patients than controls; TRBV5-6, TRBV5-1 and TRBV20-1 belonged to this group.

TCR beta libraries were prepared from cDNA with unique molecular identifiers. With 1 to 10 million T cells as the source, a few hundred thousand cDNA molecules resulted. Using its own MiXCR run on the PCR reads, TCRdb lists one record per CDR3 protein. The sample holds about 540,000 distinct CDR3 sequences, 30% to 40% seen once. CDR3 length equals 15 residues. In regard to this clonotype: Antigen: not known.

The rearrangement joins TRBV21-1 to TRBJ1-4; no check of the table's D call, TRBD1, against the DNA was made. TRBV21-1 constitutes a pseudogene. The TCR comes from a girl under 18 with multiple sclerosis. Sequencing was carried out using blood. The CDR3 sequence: CASSKLDRVGEKLFF. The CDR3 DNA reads TGTGCCAGCAGCAAACTGGACAGGGTAGGGGAAAAACTGTTTTTT.